These 13 T cell receptor beta chains were sequenced from one sample in a study of siplizumab effects on memory and regulatory T cells (dated by TCRdb to the late 2010s). Receptor libraries were prepared by the immunoSEQ multiplex PCR assay. Held by TCRdb, this immuneACCESS table contains in-frame sequences only and omits some clones. Under half of the omission traces to an unresolved V gene where checked; the cause of the rest is unknown. The sample yields around 97,000 clones; 85% to 95% were counted once. Of the sample, approximately 1.4% falls within the top ten clones. The specimen sequenced was non-Treg CD4+ T cells sorted from blood. The sample's cell subset or site label, decoded: FACS-sorted unstimulated CD4+ non-regulatory T cells. The receptors stem from a human donor in good health.

This chain uses TRBV27 with TRBJ2-7; D is ambiguous. There are 12 residues in the CDR3. Germline CDR1 is MNHEY and CDR2 is SMNVEV (reference sequence). V was pared by 2 bases and J by 2 bases, with 4 bases between. DNA for the CDR3: TGTGCCAGCAGTTTAAATACCTACGAGCAGTACTTC. This codes for CASSLNTYEQYF.

The chain recombines TRBV5-1 with TRBJ2-3; no clear D. Germline CDR1 SGHRS, CDR2 YFSETQ. The CDR3 is made up of 14 amino acids. Trimming removed 0 bases at V and 2 bases at J, with 7 bases between. CDR3 region: CASSLESYTDTQYF. As DNA, the CDR3 is TGCGCCAGCAGCTTGGAATCCTACACAGATACGCAGTATTTT.

This chain links TRBV28 with TRBJ1-4; no definite D call. The CDR3 has 12 amino acids. The germline gives CDR1 MDHEN, CDR2 SYDVKM. The ends were cut back, 1 base at V and 9 bases at J, with 6 bases in the middle. For the CDR3, the DNA is TGTGCCAGCAGTTTATTATCTCAAAAACTGTTTTTT. Protein product: CASSLLSQKLFF.

This clone was picked up one time. The rearrangement links TRBV9 to TRBJ2-7; 15 positions match TRBD2. The CDR3 contains 16 residues. The germline V gene encodes CDR1 SGDLS and CDR2 YYNGEE. Trimming removed 3 bases from V and 4 bases from J; junction bases left unmatched: 5. In DNA, the CDR3 is TGTGCCAGCAGCGCCGGGACTAGCGGGAGGATTTACGAGCAGTACTTC. This codes for CASSAGTSGRIYEQYF. The full variable domain, with the rest looked up from reference TRBV9 and TRBJ2-7, is DSGVTQTPKHLITATGQRVTLRCSPRSGDLSVYWYQQSLDQGLQFLIQYYNGEERAKGNILERFSAQQFPDLHSELNLSSLELGDSALYFCASSAGTSGRIYEQYFGPGTRLTVT.

The chain employs TRBV19 and TRBJ2-2; 8 bases fit TRBD2. In germline, CDR1 is LNHDA, CDR2 SQIVND (reference sequence). J gave up 4 bases and V 11 bases, and 6 bases lay outside the gene matches. This CDR3 is 13 amino acids long. For the CDR3, the DNA is TGTGCCTCCGGGGGGGTTTTCACCGGGGAGCTGTTTTTT. Translated: CASGGVFTGELFF. Full variable domain (missing parts from reference TRBV19 and TRBJ2-2): DGGITQSPKYLFRKEGQNVTLSCEQNLNHDAMYWYRQDPGQGLRLIYYSQIVNDFQKGDIAEGYSVSREKKESFPLTVTSAQKNPTAFYLCASGGVFTGELFFGEGSRLTVL.

This clone showed up just once. The CDR3 spells CASSGLDKGKLFF. CDR3 in DNA: TGTGCCAGCAGTGGCCTCGACAAGGGAAAACTGTTTTTT. The V gene is TRBV6-1, the J gene TRBJ1-4; D is ambiguous. The germline V gene has CDR1 MNHNS and CDR2 SASEGT. The CDR3 runs to 13 residues. V lost 4 bases, J lost 10 bases, and 13 bases lay in between.

The chain is built from TRBV19 and TRBJ1-2; TRBD1 is a possible D gene (5 bases). The CDR3 is 15 residues long. Deletions cut 2 bases from V and 0 bases from J, with 10 bases between. Looked up from germline, CDR1 is LNHDA and CDR2 is SQIVND (reference sequence). The CDR3 reads CASSIYGGANYGYTF. The CDR3 DNA reads TGTGCCAGTAGTATATACGGGGGAGCTAACTATGGCTACACCTTC.

V usage is TRBV28 and J usage is TRBJ2-7; possibly TRBD2 for D (6 bases). V lost 5 bases to trimming and J lost 0 bases, with 17 bases between them. Germline V gene data show CDR1 as MDHEN and CDR2 as SYDVKM. The CDR3 loop spans 16 amino acids. CDR3 in amino acids: CASSSPGDGSSYEQYF. The CDR3 nucleotides are TGTGCCAGCAGTAGCCCGGGCGACGGGAGCTCCTACGAGCAGTACTTC.

CDR3 sequence reads: CAWSVGIGSQETQYF. In nucleotides, the CDR3 is TGTGCCTGGAGTGTAGGGATAGGTTCTCAAGAGACCCAGTACTTC. This chain links TRBV30 with TRBJ2-5; D gene unclear. V was cut by 0 bases and J by 2 bases, with 13 bases left in between. Germline V gives CDR1 GTSNPN, CDR2 SVGIG (reference sequence). This CDR3 contains 15 residues.

This sequence joins TRBV5-4 and TRBJ1-2, with D maybe TRBD1 (5 bases). This CDR3 region has 15 residues. Germline V gene sequence: CDR1 SGHNT, CDR2 YYREEE (reference sequence). V lost 5 bases and J 8 bases, leaving 22 bases between the germline ends. The DNA for the CDR3 is TGTGCCAGCAGTAGTGGGGGGTTCATTAAGTGGGGCTACACCTTC. It translates to CASSSGGFIKWGYTF.

The chain employs TRBV18 and TRBJ1-5; 9 positions match TRBD1. This CDR3 region has 16 residues. V shed 0 bases and J 7 bases; nucleotides not matched to a gene: 7. Per germline, CDR1 KGHSH and CDR2 LQKENI. The CDR3 DNA sequence: TGTGCCAGCTCACCACCCGGGACAGGGTCTAGACAGCCCCAGCATTTT. It translates to CASSPPGTGSRQPQHF.

The chain carries TRBV30 and TRBJ1-5; D uncertain. This CDR3 is built from 12 residues. Germline-derived CDR1 and CDR2 are GTSNPN and SVGIG (reference sequence). The CDR3 reads CALGPKNQPQHF. The CDR3, as DNA: TGTGCTTTAGGACCGAAGAATCAGCCCCAGCATTTT.

V and J are TRBV6-5 and TRBJ2-5; D is possibly TRBD1 (5 bases). V lost 2 bases and J lost 7, with 11 bases in between. Looked up from germline, CDR1 is MNHEY and CDR2 is SVGAGI. This CDR3 is 13 amino acids long. CDR3 residues: CASSYGAGTTQYF. As DNA, the CDR3 is TGTGCCAGCAGTTACGGGGCAGGCACGACCCAGTACTTC.